The 23 T cell receptor beta chains below come from one sample, sequenced in a study of T cells after yellow fever vaccination (dated by TCRdb to the late 2010s). Sample treatment or condition, as interpreted from the label and publication: live attenuated yellow fever vaccine strain. Library preparation employed 5' RACE. Instrument used: Illumina NovaSeq 6000. The public reads were quality trimmed at Q25 with fastp and then assembled into clones with MiXCR by TCRdb, keeping productive beta chains. Each CDR3 protein appears once, grouped with its most common genes and DNA. The sample table records approximately 250,000 distinct CDR3 sequences; about 5.2% of these occur just once. The top ten clones comprise under 3.5% of the sample. Material: CD4+ T cells sorted from PBMCs, obtained on the day of the yellow fever booster vaccination. These receptors were taken from a man in his late teens or twenties who received the YFV17D yellow fever vaccine.

This clonotype was found many times. This chain links TRBV10-3 with TRBJ2-3, with D perhaps TRBD1 (6 bases). The CDR3 has 18 residues. Per the germline V gene, CDR1 is ENHRY and CDR2 is SYGVKD. V was pared by 5 bases and J by 1 base, with 22 bases between. The DNA for the CDR3 is TGTGCCATCAGTTTTGGGGGCCCCAGCAGTGGTGGCACAGATACGCAGTATTTT. Encoded protein: CAISFGGPSSGGTDTQYF.

The rearrangement uses TRBV11-2 and TRBJ2-3; D remains ambiguous. V lost 5 bases and J lost 7, with 10 bases in between. The CDR3 runs to 12 residues. CDR1 is SGHAT, CDR2 FQNNGV, per germline. The CDR3 loop is CASSTTRYTQYF. CDR3 DNA sequence: TGTGCCAGCAGCACAACCCGATATACGCAGTATTTT. Together with reference TRBV11-2 and TRBJ2-3, the CDR3 gives the full variable domain: EAGVAQSPRYKIIEKRQSVAFWCNPISGHATLYWYQQILGQGPKLLIQFQNNGVVDDSQLPKDRFSAERLKGVDSTLKIQPAKLEDSAVYLCASSTTRYTQYFGPGTRLTVL.

This clonotype was detected a few times. This chain joins TRBV6-5 and TRBJ1-2; D perhaps matches TRBD1 (5 bases). V was shortened by 6 bases and J by 1 base, with 15 bases between the two germline ends. The CDR3 length is 15 residues. Germline V gene lookup returns CDR1 MNHEY and CDR2 SVGAGI. The CDR3 region is CASSRGGLGNYGYTF. The DNA of the CDR3 is TGTGCCAGCAGCCGGGGGGGACTTGGTAACTATGGCTACACCTTC.

The chain uses TRBV2 and TRBJ1-5; TRBD1 matches at 7 bases. The CDR3 has 13 amino acids. Germline CDR1 is SNHLY and CDR2 is FYNNEI. The V segment lost 7 bases and the J segment 9 bases; nucleotides outside the gene matches: 9. CDR3 protein: CASTQGEVGPQHF. In nucleotides, the CDR3 is TGTGCCAGCACCCAGGGGGAGGTAGGGCCCCAGCATTTT.

The gene calls are TRBV20-1 and TRBJ2-7; possibly TRBD2 for D (6 bases). V was trimmed by 3 bases and J by 2 bases, leaving 8 bases between them. This CDR3 has 12 amino acids. The germline V gene has CDR1 DFQATT and CDR2 SNEGSKA (reference sequence). The CDR3 DNA sequence: TGCAGTGCTAGGCGGGGTCCCTACGAGCAGTACGTC. It is translated as CSARRGPYEQYV.

The J gene is TRBJ2-3, the V gene TRBV6-5; D may be TRBD2 (6 bases). The CDR3 runs to 14 residues. Deletions cut 8 bases from V and 5 bases from J, with 17 bases between. Germline CDR1 and CDR2: MNHEY and SVGAGI. This chain's CDR3 is CASRNHLSGDTQYF. CDR3 sequence (DNA): TGTGCCAGCCGAAACCATCTTAGCGGAGATACGCAGTATTTT.

This clonotype was counted a few times. The V call is TRBV5-1, the J call TRBJ2-3; 8 bases are shared with TRBD2. V lost 0 bases and J lost 0; bases outside the gene matches: 3. This CDR3 is 16 amino acids long. Germline values: CDR1 SGHRS, CDR2 YFSETQ. DNA of the CDR3: TGCGCCAGCAGCTTGGTGCGGGGGGAAAGCACAGATACGCAGTATTTT. It codes for CASSLVRGESTDTQYF.

This clonotype was seen a handful of times. The chain recombines TRBV4-1 with TRBJ1-1; no clear D gene. The CDR3 length is 16 residues. Trimming shortened V by 5 bases and J by 6 bases, and 22 bases separated the two germline ends. The germline CDR1 and CDR2 sequences are MGHRA and YSYEKL. The CDR3 loop reads CASSKSGSGKLPEAFF. The CDR3 DNA follows: TGCGCCAGCAGCAAAAGTGGGTCTGGCAAACTACCTGAAGCTTTCTTT.

The chain uses TRBV6-2 or TRBV6-3 and TRBJ2-7; 8 bases align to TRBD2. V lost 4 bases and J lost 5; bases outside the gene matches: 13. CDR1 is MNHEY, CDR2 SVGEGT, per germline. There are 16 residues in the CDR3. The CDR3 loop is CASSFGRIGGGNEQYV. CDR3 in DNA: TGTGCCAGCAGTTTCGGGCGAATCGGGGGGGGCAACGAGCAGTACGTC.

The chain couples TRBV5-1 to TRBJ2-5; D is unclear. Trimming shortened V by 3 bases and J by 1 base, and 10 bases separated the two germline ends. This CDR3 spans 14 amino acids. The germline V gene encodes CDR1 SGHRS and CDR2 YFSETQ. CDR3: CASSSPEVQETQYF. DNA for the CDR3: TGCGCCAGCAGCTCTCCGGAAGTCCAAGAGACCCAGTACTTC. Full variable domain (remainder filled in from reference TRBV5-1 and TRBJ2-5): KAGVTQTPRYLIKTRGQQVTLSCSPISGHRSVSWYQQTPGQGLQFLFEYFSETQRNKGNFPGRFSGRQFSNSRSEMNVSTLELGDSALYLCASSSPEVQETQYFGPGTRLLVL.

The rearrangement uses TRBV24-1 and TRBJ2-3, with 10 positions matching TRBD1. Germline V CDR1 and CDR2: KGHDR, SFDVKD. The J segment lost 4 bases and the V segment lost 4 bases, leaving 4 bases of the junction unmatched. This CDR3 has 15 residues. CDR3 amino acids: CATSERGTGADTQYF. Written as DNA, the CDR3 is TGTGCCACCAGTGAAAGGGGGACAGGGGCAGATACGCAGTATTTT.

This clonotype was found many times. The chain employs TRBV5-4 and TRBJ2-5; D is undetermined. The CDR3 consists of 15 residues. The V gene's germline CDR1 is SGHNT and CDR2 YYREEE (reference sequence). V gave up 2 bases and J gave up 1 base, with 12 bases separating them. CDR3 in DNA: TGTGCCAGCAGCTTCACAAGCCGCCCCCAAGAGACCCAGTACTTC. Amino acid sequence: CASSFTSRPQETQYF. Complete variable domain (other parts from reference TRBV5-4 and TRBJ2-5): ETGVTQSPTHLIKTRGQQVTLRCSSQSGHNTVSWYQQALGQGPQFIFQYYREEENGRGNFPPRFSGLQFPNYSSELNVNALELDDSALYLCASSFTSRPQETQYFGPGTRLLVL.

This clonotype has just a few counts. The chain uses TRBV6-5 and TRBJ2-6, with 7 bases aligning to TRBD1. The ends lost 7 bases at V and 4 bases at J; junction bases unmatched: 7. This CDR3 is 15 amino acids long. Germline assignment: CDR1 MNHEY and CDR2 SVGAGI. CDR3: CASKGGPWGANVLTF. CDR3 sequence (DNA): TGTGCCAGCAAAGGGGGCCCCTGGGGGGCCAACGTCCTGACTTTC.

This clonotype was detected only a few times. This chain uses TRBV12-3 or TRBV12-4 with TRBJ1-4; TRBD1 might be the D (5 bases). The CDR3 is made up of 19 amino acids. The V gene lost 3 bases and the J gene lost 0 bases, with 20 bases spanning the gap. The CDR3: CASSFPNGTISATNEKLFF. Here the CDR3 DNA reads TGTGCCAGCAGTTTTCCCAACGGGACCATCTCCGCAACTAATGAAAAACTGTTTTTT.

This clonotype showed up just a few times. The chain links TRBV27 to TRBJ1-2; D unclear. The germline V gene encodes CDR1 MNHEY and CDR2 SMNVEV (reference sequence). The V gene lost 2 bases and the J gene lost 8 bases, with 12 bases spanning the gap. This CDR3 has 13 amino acids. The CDR3 bases are TGTGCCAGCAGTTTAAATGAACTACACGGCTACACCTTC. Translated, it gives CASSLNELHGYTF.

This clonotype has more than one count but fewer than ten. V usage is TRBV20-1 and J usage is TRBJ1-2, with D possibly being TRBD1 (6 bases). Trimming left V 4 bases short and J 4 bases short, with 10 bases between. Germline CDR1 reads DFQATT; CDR2 reads SNEGSKA (reference sequence). This CDR3 contains 12 residues. The CDR3 DNA reads TGCAGTGCTACTATGGACAGCTATGGCTACACCTTC. This sequence encodes CSATMDSYGYTF.

Ten or more counts support this clonotype. The J gene is TRBJ2-1, the V gene TRBV29-1, with a tentative D call TRBD2 (6 bases). CDR3 size: 10 residues. V was trimmed by 3 bases and J by 9 bases, leaving 6 bases between them. Per the germline V gene, CDR1 is SQVTM and CDR2 is ANQGSEA. Here the CDR3 reads CSVDGGEQFF. As DNA, the CDR3 is TGCAGCGTTGACGGGGGTGAGCAGTTCTTC.

This clonotype was counted many times. This chain connects TRBV12-3 or TRBV12-4 to TRBJ1-6; TRBD1 might be the D (6 bases). This CDR3 region has 14 residues. V was trimmed by 3 bases and J by 7 bases, leaving 10 bases between them. The CDR3 protein is CASSFQGGNSPLHF. The CDR3 DNA reads as TGTGCCAGCAGTTTTCAAGGGGGGAATTCACCCCTCCACTTT.

V usage is TRBV12-3 or TRBV12-4 and J usage is TRBJ2-1, with a possible D match to TRBD2 (5 bases). There are 15 residues in the CDR3. Trimming cost V 6 bases and J 5 bases, with 17 bases left between them. The CDR3 DNA reads as TGTGCCAGCAGAGACTACGGACTGAGTGACAATGAGCAGTTCTTC. This encodes CASRDYGLSDNEQFF.

The rearrangement joins TRBV5-1 to TRBJ2-1; 12 bases are shared with TRBD2. Germline lookup yields CDR1 SGHRS and CDR2 YFSETQ. This CDR3 is built from 16 residues. V was clipped by 5 bases and J by 3 bases; unmatched bases: 6. The CDR3 DNA follows: TGCGCCAGCAGTAGGCTAGCGGGGGGGCTCTACAATGAGCAGTTCTTC. Translating gives CASSRLAGGLYNEQFF.

This clonotype was seen only a few times. J is TRBJ2-3 and V is TRBV7-2, with D possibly TRBD1 on 5 matching bases. Germline CDR1 SGHTA, CDR2 FQGNSA. V was trimmed by 5 bases and J by 9 bases, leaving 15 bases between them. The CDR3 is 13 amino acids. CDR3 nucleotides: TGTGCCAGCAGCCCCGTGAATTACAGGACGCAGTATTTT. Its translation: CASSPVNYRTQYF.

This clonotype occurred many times. J is TRBJ1-2 and V is TRBV7-2; 8 nucleotides match TRBD1. Germline-derived CDR1 and CDR2 are SGHTA and FQGNSA. The CDR3 has 14 residues. Trimming took 5 bases from V and 4 from J; bases not matched to a gene: 6. The CDR3 region has the DNA TGTGCCAGCAGCACGCAACAGGGGGTCTATGGCTACACCTTC. This sequence encodes CASSTQQGVYGYTF.

The sample holds many counts of this clonotype. The V call is TRBV18, the J call TRBJ1-2, with D unresolved. This CDR3 has 13 amino acids. V lost 1 base and J lost 0, with 3 bases in between. The germline CDR1 and CDR2 sequences are KGHSH and LQKENI. The CDR3 DNA reads as TGTGCCAGCTCACCACGCACTAACTATGGCTACACCTTC. Its translation is CASSPRTNYGYTF.